One sample yielded the 7 T cell receptor beta chains listed below, sequenced in a study of T-cell reconstitution after alpha-beta-depleted transplantation in children (dated by TCRdb to the mid-2010s). The receptor library was made with PCR. The instrument given in TCRdb is Illumina HiSeq 2500. To normalize quantification of the TCRbeta repertoire, the TCR libraries were built with molecular barcoding that relied on unique molecular identifiers. The public reads were reanalyzed by TCRdb: fastp trimming at Q25, MiXCR alignment, in-frame beta chains only. Every distinct CDR3 protein forms one entry, paired with its most common genes and DNA. This sample holds 700,000 or so distinct CDR3 sequences; around 13% were observed only once. Together, the top ten hold roughly 0.77% of the sample. The treatment or condition tag for this specimen amounts to: allogeneic hematopoietic cell transplantation with graft depleted of TCRalphabeta T cells and CD19 B cells.

The input for sequencing was PBMCs, taken before TCRalphabeta/CD19-depleted stem cell transplant. All receptors come from a girl under 10 years old with congenital amegakaryocytic thrombocytopenia, due to receive a stem cell transplant.

This clonotype was seen many times. The V call is TRBV5-1, the J call TRBJ2-2; TRBD2 is a possible D gene (6 bases). Between the trimmed V and J ends, which lost 7 bases and 9 bases, there was a span of 16 bases. CDR1 is SGHRS, CDR2 YFSETQ, per germline. The CDR3 totals 13 residues. This CDR3 reads CASRGTLGRELFF. The CDR3 region has the DNA TGCGCCAGCCGGGGGACTCTGGGCCGGGAGCTGTTTTTT.

This clonotype was counted a few times. The chain recombines TRBV11-2 with TRBJ2-1; 14 bases are shared with TRBD2. The CDR3 has 18 residues. V shed 6 bases and J 8 bases; nucleotides not matched to a gene: 15. Germline CDR1 reads SGHAT; CDR2 reads FQNNGV. This CDR3 reads CASRRLAGGPQSIHEQFF. The CDR3 DNA follows: TGTGCCAGCAGACGACTAGCGGGAGGGCCACAGTCCATCCATGAGCAGTTCTTC.

The chain links TRBV14 to TRBJ2-1, with D perhaps TRBD1 or TRBD2 (5 bases each). Per the germline V gene, CDR1 is SGHDN and CDR2 is FVKESK. The CDR3 runs to 15 residues. With 4 bases removed from V and 3 bases from J, the gap between germline ends came to 13 bases. The CDR3 region is CASSPLGEIYNEQFF. CDR3 DNA sequence: TGTGCCAGCAGCCCCCTAGGGGAGATCTACAATGAGCAGTTCTTC. The full variable domain, its missing parts supplied by reference TRBV14 and TRBJ2-1, is EAGVTQFPSHSVIEKGQTVTLRCDPISGHDNLYWYRRVMGKEIKFLLHFVKESKQDESGMPNNRFLAERTGGTYSTLKVQPAELEDSGVYFCASSPLGEIYNEQFFGPGTRLTVL.

This clonotype was seen ten or more times. This chain uses TRBV6-1 with TRBJ1-2, with 7 bases aligning to TRBD1. CDR3 length equals 15 residues. J lost 8 bases, V lost 6 bases, and 15 bases had no gene match. Per germline, CDR1 MNHNS and CDR2 SASEGT. The CDR3 loop reads CASSRSTGKALGYTF. CDR3 in DNA: TGTGCCAGCAGCCGCTCGACAGGGAAGGCTTTGGGCTACACCTTC.

The rearrangement joins TRBV12-3 or TRBV12-4 to TRBJ1-1; maybe TRBD1 (5 bases). V shed 6 bases and J shed 4 bases, with 15 bases lying between them. The CDR3 length is 14 residues. The CDR3, as DNA: TGTGCCAGCAGACGACAGACGGGGGGCACTGAAGCTTTCTTT. Protein: CASRRQTGGTEAFF.

This chain connects TRBV12-3 or TRBV12-4 to TRBJ2-3, with unresolved D. The CDR3 spans 13 residues. V was cut by 5 bases and J by 4 bases, with 10 bases left in between. The CDR3 sequence: CASSIYISDTQYF. CDR3 sequence (DNA): TGTGCCAGCAGTATCTATATCTCAGATACGCAGTATTTT.

This clonotype was seen many times. The chain recombines TRBV5-1 with TRBJ2-7; possibly TRBD2 for D (6 bases). The CDR3 covers 15 residues. V shed 0 bases and J shed 3 bases, with 13 bases lying between them. The germline CDR1 and CDR2 sequences are SGHRS and YFSETQ. In nucleotides, the CDR3 is TGCGCCAGCAGCTTGGAGGCGGACGGGGGCTACGAGCAGTACTTC. It encodes CASSLEADGGYEQYF.